This T cell receptor (beta chain) was identified in a study of T cell responses to AZD1222 COVID-19 vaccine. Broader study findings: Two AZD1222 administrations were followed by greater Spike-specific TCR breadth and depth.

Clones were read by immunoSEQ multiplex PCR, and TCRdb kept only the in-frame ones, dropping some. Of around 85,000 clones listed, almost 90% were seen once; the top ten hold under 1.5%. Details on this clone: Its target is unknown.

Germline V lookup: CDR1 MNHEY, CDR2 SVGAGI. Trimming took 2 bases from V and 4 from J; bases not matched to a gene: 4. CDR3 length equals 14 residues. The specimen comprised peripheral blood, sampled 28 days after the second AZD1222 dose. The receptor's source is an adult who received the AZD1222 COVID-19 vaccine. The chain links TRBV6-5 to TRBJ1-1; 7 bases are shared with TRBD1. The CDR3 is CASSYLTGLTEAFF. Here the CDR3 DNA reads TGTGCCAGCAGTTACCTGACAGGGCTCACTGAAGCTTTCTTT.